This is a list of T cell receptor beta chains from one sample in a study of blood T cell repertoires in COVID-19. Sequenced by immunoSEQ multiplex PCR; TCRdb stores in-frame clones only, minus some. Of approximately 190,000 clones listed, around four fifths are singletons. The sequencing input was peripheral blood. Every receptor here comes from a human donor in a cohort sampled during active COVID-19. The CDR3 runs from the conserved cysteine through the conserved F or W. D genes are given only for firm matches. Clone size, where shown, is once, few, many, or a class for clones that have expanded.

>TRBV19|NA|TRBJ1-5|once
CASSTEGNQPQHF
TGTGCCAGTAGTACGGAGGGCAATCAGCCCCAGCATTTT
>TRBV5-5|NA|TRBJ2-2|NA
CASSWATGSTGELFF
TGTGCCAGCAGCTGGGCAACAGGGAGCACCGGGGAGCTGTTTTTT
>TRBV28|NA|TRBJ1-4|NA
CASRAPNEKLFF
TGTGCCAGCAGGGCCCCGAATGAAAAACTGTTTTTT
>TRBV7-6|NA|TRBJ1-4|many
CASSIETAFNEKLFF
TGTGCCAGCAGCATAGAGACAGCCTTCAATGAAAAACTGTTTTTT
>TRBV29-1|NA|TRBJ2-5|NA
CSVEVNAGTQYF
TGCAGCGTTGAAGTGAACGCAGGGACCCAGTACTTC
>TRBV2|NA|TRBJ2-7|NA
CASSDVGHYEQYF
TGTGCCAGCAGTGACGTCGGACACTACGAGCAGTACTTC
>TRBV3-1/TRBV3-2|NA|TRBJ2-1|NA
CASSQTDVSYNEQFF
TGTGCCAGCAGCCAAACAGACGTATCCTACAATGAGCAGTTCTTC
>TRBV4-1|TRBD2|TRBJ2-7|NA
CASSQELAGAEQYF
TGCGCCAGCAGCCAAGAACTAGCGGGAGCCGAGCAGTACTTC
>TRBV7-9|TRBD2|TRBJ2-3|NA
CASSLGLAGGTDTQYF
TGTGCCAGCAGCCTGGGACTAGCGGGGGGCACAGATACGCAGTATTTT
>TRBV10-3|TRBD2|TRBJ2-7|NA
CAIRTGTRTYEQYF
TGTGCCATCAGGACCGGGACTAGAACCTACGAGCAGTACTTC
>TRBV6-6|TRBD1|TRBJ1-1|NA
CASSRYGTGVNTEAFF
TGTGCCAGCAGTCGATATGGGACAGGGGTTAACACTGAAGCTTTCTTT
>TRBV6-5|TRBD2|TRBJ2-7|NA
CASSYRASGAYEQYF
TGTGCCAGCAGTTACAGGGCTAGCGGGGCCTACGAGCAGTACTTC
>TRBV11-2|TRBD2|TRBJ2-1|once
CASSSQRGLYNEQFF
TGTGCCAGCAGCTCTCAGCGGGGGTTATACAATGAGCAGTTCTTC
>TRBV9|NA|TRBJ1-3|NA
CASSVQSGETGNTIYF
TGTGCCAGCAGCGTTCAGTCTGGAGAAACGGGAAACACCATATATTTT
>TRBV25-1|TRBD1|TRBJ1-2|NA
CASSGDRDVRGYTF
TGTGCCAGCAGTGGGGACAGGGATGTTCGAGGCTACACCTTC
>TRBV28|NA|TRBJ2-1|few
CASSSPWGESGEQFF
TGTGCCAGCAGTTCCCCCTGGGGGGAAAGCGGTGAGCAGTTCTTC
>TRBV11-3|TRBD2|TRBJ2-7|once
CASSSGLAGVYEQYF
TGTGCCAGCAGCTCGGGACTAGCGGGAGTTTACGAGCAGTACTTC
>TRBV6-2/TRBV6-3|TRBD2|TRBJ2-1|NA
CASSLGGLDNEQFF
TGTGCCAGCAGTTTGGGGGGGTTAGACAATGAGCAGTTCTTC
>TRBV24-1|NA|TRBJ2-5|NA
CATSDLYGSEDQETQYF
TGTGCCACCAGTGATCTGTACGGGTCAGAAGACCAAGAGACCCAGTACTTC
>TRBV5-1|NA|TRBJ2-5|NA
CASSLQETQYF
TGCGCCAGCAGCTTGCAGGAGACCCAGTACTTC
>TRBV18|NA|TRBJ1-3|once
CASSPDRQRNTIYF
TGTGCCAGCTCACCTGACAGGCAAAGAAACACCATATATTTT
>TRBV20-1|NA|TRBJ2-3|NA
CSAIPRDTQYF
TGCAGTGCTATACCCAGGGATACGCAGTATTTT
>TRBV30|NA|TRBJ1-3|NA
CAWSGGDTIYF
TGTGCCTGGAGCGGCGGGGACACCATATATTTT
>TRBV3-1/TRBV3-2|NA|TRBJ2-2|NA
CASSAISGVTGELFF
TGTGCCAGCAGCGCAATCTCGGGGGTTACCGGGGAGCTGTTTTTT
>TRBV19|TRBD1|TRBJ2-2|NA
CASSTTRQGSTTTGELFF
TGTGCCAGTAGTACAACACGACAGGGGTCAACTACGACCGGGGAGCTGTTTTTT
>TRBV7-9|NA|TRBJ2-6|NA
CASTRTFDGLSVLTF
TGTGCCAGCACCCGGACTTTTGATGGGTTGTCCGTCCTGACTTTC
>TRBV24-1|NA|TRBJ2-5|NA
CATSEEGIETQYF
TGTGCCACCAGTGAGGAGGGGATAGAGACCCAGTACTTC
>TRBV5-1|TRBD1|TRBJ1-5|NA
CASSLRPAGTGSNQPQHF
TGCGCCAGCAGCTTGCGTCCCGCCGGGACAGGGAGCAATCAGCCCCAGCATTTT
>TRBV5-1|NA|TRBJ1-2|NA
CASSPGSQGGRTF
TGCGCCAGCAGCCCCGGCTCGCAGGGTGGTAGAACCTTC
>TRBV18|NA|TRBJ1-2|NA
CASSPGRFYGYTF
TGTGCCAGCTCACCGGGGAGGTTCTATGGCTACACCTTC
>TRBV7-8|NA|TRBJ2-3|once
CASSPFDRPRDTQYF
TGTGCCAGCAGCCCCTTTGACAGGCCCCGAGATACGCAGTATTTT
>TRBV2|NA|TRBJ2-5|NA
CASSWTGETQYF
TGTGCCAGCAGCTGGACTGGAGAGACCCAGTACTTC
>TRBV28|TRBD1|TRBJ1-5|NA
CASSNRGSNQPQHF
TGTGCCAGCAGTAACAGGGGCAGCAATCAGCCCCAGCATTTT
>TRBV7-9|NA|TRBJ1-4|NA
CASSLSGWEKLFF
TGTGCCAGCAGCTTATCGGGGTGGGAAAAACTGTTTTTT
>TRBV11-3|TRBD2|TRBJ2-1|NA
CASSPQIGTSGSVNNEQFF
TGTGCCAGCAGCCCTCAAATCGGGACTAGCGGGAGTGTTAACAATGAGCAGTTCTTC
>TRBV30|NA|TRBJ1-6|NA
CAWGSGGESPLHF
TGTGCCTGGGGATCGGGGGGAGAATCACCCCTCCACTTT
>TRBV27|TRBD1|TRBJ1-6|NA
CASSLQGAASPLHF
TGTGCCAGCAGTCTACAGGGGGCTGCTTCACCCCTCCACTTT
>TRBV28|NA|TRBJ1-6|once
CATLDTNNSPLHF
TGTGCCACCTTGGACACAAATAATTCACCCCTCCACTTT
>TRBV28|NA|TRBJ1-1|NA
CASSFRRGGGTEAFF
TGTGCCAGCAGTTTCCGGAGGGGGGGTGGAACTGAAGCTTTCTTT
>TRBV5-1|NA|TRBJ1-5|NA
CASSAGGYSNQPQHF
TGCGCCAGCAGCGCGGGGGGCTATAGCAATCAGCCCCAGCATTTT
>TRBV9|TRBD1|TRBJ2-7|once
CASSLGQASYEQYF
TGTGCCAGCAGCCTAGGACAGGCGTCCTACGAGCAGTACTTC
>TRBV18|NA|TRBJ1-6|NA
CASSSAPGLYNSPLHF
TGTGCCAGCTCATCCGCGCCGGGTCTCTATAATTCACCCCTCCACTTT
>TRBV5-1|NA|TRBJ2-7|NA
CASSLVQVGLSYEQYF
TGCGCCAGCAGCTTGGTCCAGGTTGGCCTCTCCTACGAGCAGTACTTC
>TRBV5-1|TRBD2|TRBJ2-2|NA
CASSLVVAGGTGELFF
TGCGCCAGCAGCTTGGTCGTAGCGGGCGGGACCGGGGAGCTGTTTTTT
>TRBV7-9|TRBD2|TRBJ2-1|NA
CASSFGSGSVEQFF
TGTGCCAGCAGCTTTGGTAGCGGGAGTGTTGAGCAGTTCTTC
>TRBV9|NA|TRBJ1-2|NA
CASSAAGGWGTF
TGTGCCAGCAGCGCGGCGGGGGGTTGGGGCACCTTC
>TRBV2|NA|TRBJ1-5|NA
CASGGRDRNQPQHF
TGTGCCAGCGGGGGGAGGGATCGCAATCAGCCCCAGCATTTT
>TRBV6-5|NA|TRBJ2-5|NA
CASSYSGGPQYF
TGTGCCAGCAGTTACTCGGGGGGGCCCCAGTACTTC
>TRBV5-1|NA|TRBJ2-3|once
CASSPVDTDTQYF
TGCGCCAGCAGCCCGGTTGACACCGATACGCAGTATTTT
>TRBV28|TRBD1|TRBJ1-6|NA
CASRGQGGNSPLHF
TGTGCCAGCAGGGGACAGGGAGGGAATTCACCCCTCCACTTT
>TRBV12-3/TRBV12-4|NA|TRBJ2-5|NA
CASSLALRGTQYF
TGTGCCAGCAGTTTAGCCCTTCGGGGGACCCAGTACTTC
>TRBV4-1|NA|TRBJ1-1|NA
CASSQGRGSSEAFF
TGCGCCAGCAGCCAAGGCAGGGGATCTTCTGAAGCTTTCTTT
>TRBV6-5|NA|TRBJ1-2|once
CASSYTGLYGYTF
TGTGCCAGCAGTTACACGGGGTTGTATGGCTACACCTTC
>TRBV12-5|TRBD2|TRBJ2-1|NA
CASGIGLADNNEQFF
TGTGCTAGTGGTATAGGACTAGCGGACAACAATGAGCAGTTCTTC